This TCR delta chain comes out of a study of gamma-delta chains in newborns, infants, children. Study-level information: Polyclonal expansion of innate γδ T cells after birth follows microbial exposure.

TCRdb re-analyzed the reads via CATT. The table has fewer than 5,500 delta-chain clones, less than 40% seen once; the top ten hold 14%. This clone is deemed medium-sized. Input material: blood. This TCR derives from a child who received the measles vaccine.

The CDR3 nucleotides are TGTGCTCTTCATCTAGGCCTCCCCTGGGGCCTTACCGATAAACTCATCTTT. Amino acids: CALHLGLPWGLTDKLIF. This chain uses TRDV1 with TRDJ1; maybe TRDD3 (6 bases). CDR1 TSWWSYY and CDR2 QGS come from the germline V gene. The CDR3 runs to 17 residues. Trimming pared 8 bases from V and 2 bases from J, leaving 24 bases between.